This T cell receptor beta chain was profiled in a study of T-cell memory formation after mild COVID-19. Overall study context: The study found TCR clusters largely donor specific.

TCRdb used MiXCR to reprocess the 5' RACE reads, holding one entry per CDR3 protein. The profile shows about 470,000 distinct CDR3 sequences, around 27% of them singletons. The CDR3 loop spans 11 amino acids. V lost 7 bases and J lost 6, with 8 bases in between. A note on this clonotype: The antigen is not known.

Study-wide results and limits: Pre-infection memory held some responding clones, suggesting pre-existing cross-reactive T cells responded. CD8+ contracting clones occupied EMRA, while CD4+ ones occupied mainly CM and EM.

This TCR derives from an adult woman who had mild COVID-19 (a few samples of this study predate the infection). Cell type and time point are not known. The rearrangement uses TRBV12-3 or TRBV12-4 and TRBJ2-3; no definite D call. Specimen: PBMCs or a T cell subset sorted from them (not recorded which). The CDR3 DNA is TGTGCCAGCAAAAACGCGGATACGCAGTATTTT. This translates into CASKNADTQYF.